The subject of this entry is one T cell receptor beta chain. Only in-frame clones appear in the TCRdb table, and some are missing; sequencing was by immunoSEQ multiplex PCR. Among about 210,000 clones listed, roughly 85% were seen once. Across under 25 US areas, participants ranged in age from about 18 to 100 years. Self-reported history from a screening survey and questionnaire set each donor's cohort. This sample was taken from a study of blood T cell repertoires in COVID-19. Study background: The analysed material was cDNA or gDNA that came from T cells, B-cell-depleted T cells, or PBMCs.

V lost 3 bases, J lost 0 bases, and 1 base stayed unmatched. Germline CDR1 KGHSH, CDR2 LQKENI. The CDR3 extends over 15 amino acids. Sample: PBMCs or T cells enriched from blood (not recorded which). The sequence was obtained from a woman in her thirties or forties with acute COVID-19. V gene TRBV18 combines with J gene TRBJ2-5; 10 bases align to TRBD2. The CDR3 here is CASSPSGGNQETQYF. Written as DNA, the CDR3 is TGTGCCAGCTCACCTAGCGGGGGGAACCAAGAGACCCAGTACTTC.